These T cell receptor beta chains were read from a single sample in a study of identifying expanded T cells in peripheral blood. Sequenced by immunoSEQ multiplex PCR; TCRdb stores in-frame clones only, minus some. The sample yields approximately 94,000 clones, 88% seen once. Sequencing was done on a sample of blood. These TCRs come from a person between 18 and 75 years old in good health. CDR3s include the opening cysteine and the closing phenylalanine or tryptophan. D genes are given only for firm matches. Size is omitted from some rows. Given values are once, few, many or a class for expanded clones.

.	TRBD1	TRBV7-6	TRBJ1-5	TGTGCCAGCAGCTTATACCAGGGGGCCAATCAGCCCCAGCATTTT	CASSLYQGANQPQHF
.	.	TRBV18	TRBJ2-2	TGTGCCAGCTCACCACAAACCGGACGGGGGAACACCGGGGAGCTGTTTTTT	CASSPQTGRGNTGELFF
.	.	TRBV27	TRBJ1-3	TGTGCCAGCAGTTGGACCGGGACAAAGGCGTTCCCCATATATTTT	CASSWTGTKAFPIYF
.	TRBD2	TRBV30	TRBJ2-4	TGTGCCTGGAGTGTATGGCTAGCGGGAGATCTAGCCAAAAACATTCAGTACTTC	CAWSVWLAGDLAKNIQYF
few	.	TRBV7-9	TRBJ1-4	TGTGCCAGCAGCTTGGGGGCAAATGAAAAACTGTTTTTT	CASSLGANEKLFF
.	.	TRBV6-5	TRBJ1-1	TGTGCCAGCAGTTACACGGAGGGACACAGAAACACTGAAGCTTTCTTT	CASSYTEGHRNTEAFF
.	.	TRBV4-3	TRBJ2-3	TGCGCCAGCAGCCAAGATGGCGGTAGAGGGGATTACCGCACAGATACGCAGTATTTT	CASSQDGGRGDYRTDTQYF
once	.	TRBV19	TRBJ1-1	TGTGCCAGTAGTATAGCGGCAGGTATCATGAACACTGAAGCTTTCTTT	CASSIAAGIMNTEAFF
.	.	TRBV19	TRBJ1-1	TGTGCCAGTATACATAGGGCCAACACTGAAGCTTTCTTT	CASIHRANTEAFF
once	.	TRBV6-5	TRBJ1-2	TGTGCCAGCAGTCCATACCTCTCGCACTATGGCTACACCTTC	CASSPYLSHYGYTF
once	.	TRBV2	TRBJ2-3	TGTGCCAGCAGTGCGGACTATAGGACCACAGATACGCAGTATTTT	CASSADYRTTDTQYF
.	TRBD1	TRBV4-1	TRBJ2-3	TGCGCCAGCAGCCGCCAGGGAGGACAGGGGGCCGGAGATACGCAGTATTTT	CASSRQGGQGAGDTQYF
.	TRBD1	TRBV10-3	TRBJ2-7	TGTGCCATCTCCGCCGAACAGGGGGCCTACGAGCAGTACTTC	CAISAEQGAYEQYF
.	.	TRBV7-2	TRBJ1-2	TGTGCCAGCAGGCCTACAGGGCTCCAAAACTATGGCTACACCTTC	CASRPTGLQNYGYTF
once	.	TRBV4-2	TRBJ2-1	TGTGCCAGCAGCCAAGAGGACTCTAGGCCCTATGAGCAGTTCTTC	CASSQEDSRPYEQFF
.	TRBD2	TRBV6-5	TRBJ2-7	TGTGCCAGCAGTTCTGGACTAGTCACCTTCGAGCAGTACTTC	CASSSGLVTFEQYF
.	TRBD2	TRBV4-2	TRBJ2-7	TGTGCCAGCAGCCAGGTTCAAGCGGGAGGGCACCCCTACGAGCAGTACTTC	CASSQVQAGGHPYEQYF
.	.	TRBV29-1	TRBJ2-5	TGCAGCGTTGATAGCCAGGCCCAAGAGACCCAGTACTTC	CSVDSQAQETQYF
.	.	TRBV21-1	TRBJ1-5	TGTGCCAGCATCCTCACTCGCGGTGTCGGGCATAGCAATCAGCCCCAGCATTTT	CASILTRGVGHSNQPQHF
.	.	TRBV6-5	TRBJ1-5	TGTGCCAGCAGGTCCTATAGCAATCAGCCCCAGCATTTT	CASRSYSNQPQHF
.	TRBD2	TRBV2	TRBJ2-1	TGTGCCAGCAGTGAAACGGCTAGCGGGGGGCCCTCCTTCTTC	CASSETASGGPSFF
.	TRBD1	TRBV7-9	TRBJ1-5	TGTGCCAGCAGCTTAGCGACAGGGGGACAGCCCCAGCATTTT	CASSLATGGQPQHF
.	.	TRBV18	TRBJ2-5	TGTGCCAGCTCACCACGAGCTGCGATATCTGGAGAGACCCAGTACTTC	CASSPRAAISGETQYF
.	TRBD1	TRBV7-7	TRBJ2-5	TGTGCCAGCAGCTCAGGGACAGGGTTGGAGACCCAGTACTTC	CASSSGTGLETQYF
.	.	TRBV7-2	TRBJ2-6	TGTGCCAGCAGCTTGGGAACTGGGGCCAACGTCCTGACTTTC	CASSLGTGANVLTF
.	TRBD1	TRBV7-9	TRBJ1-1	TGTGCCAGCAGCTTAGGACAGGGGACCGGCTTGAACACTGAAGCTTTCTTT	CASSLGQGTGLNTEAFF